One TCR beta chain is described in this entry. These data belong to a study of early T cells in non-severe SARS-CoV-2 infection. Study-wide context: Chains from this unsorted whole-blood bulk RNA could not be paired.

cDNA molecules, individually, were tagged with unique molecular identifiers. TCRdb reprocessed the 5' RACE reads via MiXCR and lists one record per CDR3 protein. Of some 71,000 distinct CDR3 sequences in the sample, roughly a tenth were seen once. CDR3 length equals 16 residues. Specimen: whole blood. The TCR comes from an adult who was a healthcare worker with PCR-confirmed SARS-CoV-2 infection or an uninfected control (not recorded which). The chain employs TRBV21-1 and TRBJ1-2; the D segment call TRBD1 is taken from the table without a DNA check. TRBV21-1 is annotated as a pseudogene. The CDR3 reads CASSKGTDRPLNGYTF. CDR3 bases: TGTGCCAGCAGCAAAGGGACGGACAGGCCTCTAAATGGCTACACCTTC.